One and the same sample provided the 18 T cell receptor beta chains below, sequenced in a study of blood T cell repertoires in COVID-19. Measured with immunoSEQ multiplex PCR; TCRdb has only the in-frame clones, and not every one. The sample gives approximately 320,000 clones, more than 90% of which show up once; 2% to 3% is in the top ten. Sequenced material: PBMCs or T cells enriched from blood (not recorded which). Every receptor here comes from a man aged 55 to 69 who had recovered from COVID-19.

The CDR3 reads CAWSDPGGVDEKLFF. For the CDR3, the DNA is TGTGCCTGGAGTGACCCCGGGGGGGTGGATGAAAAACTGTTTTTT. This sequence joins TRBV30 and TRBJ1-4, with a weak D call TRBD1 (5 bases). With 1 base removed from V and 6 bases from J, the gap between germline ends came to 15 bases. The CDR3 extends over 15 amino acids. Germline lookup yields CDR1 GTSNPN and CDR2 SVGIG (reference sequence). Looking up the rest from reference TRBV30 and TRBJ1-4 gives the full variable domain: SQTIHQWPATLVQPVGSPLSLECTVEGTSNPNLYWYRQAAGRGLQLLFYSVGIGQISSEVPQNLSASRPQDRQFILSSKKLLLSDSGFYLCAWSDPGGVDEKLFFGSGTQLSVL.

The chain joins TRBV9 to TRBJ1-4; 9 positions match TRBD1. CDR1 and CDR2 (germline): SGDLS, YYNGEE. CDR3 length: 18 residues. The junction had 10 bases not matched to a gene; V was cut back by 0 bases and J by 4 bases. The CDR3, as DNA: TGTGCCAGCAGCGTAGCGCGCCAACCGGGACAGGGTAATGAAAAACTGTTTTTT. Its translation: CASSVARQPGQGNEKLFF.

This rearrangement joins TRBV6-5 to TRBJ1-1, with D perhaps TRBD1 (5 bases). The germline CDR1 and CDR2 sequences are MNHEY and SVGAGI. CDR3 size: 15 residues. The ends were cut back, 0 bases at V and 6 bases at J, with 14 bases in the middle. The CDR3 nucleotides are TGTGCCAGCAGTTACTCAGCAGGGTTCGCCTCTGAAGCTTTCTTT. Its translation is CASSYSAGFASEAFF.

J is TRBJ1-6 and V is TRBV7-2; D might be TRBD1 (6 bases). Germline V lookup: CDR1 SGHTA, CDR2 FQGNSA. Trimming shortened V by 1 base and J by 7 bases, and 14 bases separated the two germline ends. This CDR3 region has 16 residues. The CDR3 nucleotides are TGTGCCAGCAGCTTAGGCTACAGGGTTGGGAATTCACCCCTCCACTTT. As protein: CASSLGYRVGNSPLHF.

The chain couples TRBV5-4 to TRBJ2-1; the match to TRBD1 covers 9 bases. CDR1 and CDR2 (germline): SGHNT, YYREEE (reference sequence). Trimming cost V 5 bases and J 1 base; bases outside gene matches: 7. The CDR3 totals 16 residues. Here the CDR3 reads CASRKGQGGSYNEQFF. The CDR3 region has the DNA TGTGCCAGCAGGAAGGGACAGGGAGGGTCCTACAATGAGCAGTTCTTC.

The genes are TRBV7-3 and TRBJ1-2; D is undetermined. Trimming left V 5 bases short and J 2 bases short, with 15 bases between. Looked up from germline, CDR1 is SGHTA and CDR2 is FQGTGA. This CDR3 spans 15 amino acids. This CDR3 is CASSKNGLLNYGYTF. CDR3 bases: TGTGCCAGCAGCAAAAATGGGCTGCTAAACTATGGCTACACCTTC.

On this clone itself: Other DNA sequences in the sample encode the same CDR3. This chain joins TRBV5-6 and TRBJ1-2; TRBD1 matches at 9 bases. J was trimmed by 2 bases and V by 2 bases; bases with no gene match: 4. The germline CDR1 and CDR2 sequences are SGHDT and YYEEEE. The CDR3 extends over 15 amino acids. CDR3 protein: CASSFRDRVNYGYTF. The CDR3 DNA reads TGTGCCAGCAGCTTTCGGGACAGGGTGAACTATGGCTACACCTTC.

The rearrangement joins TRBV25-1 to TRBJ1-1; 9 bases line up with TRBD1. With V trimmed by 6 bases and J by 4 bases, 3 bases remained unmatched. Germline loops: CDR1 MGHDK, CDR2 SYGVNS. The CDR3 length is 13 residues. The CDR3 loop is CASRDRGSTEAFF. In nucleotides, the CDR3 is TGTGCCAGCAGAGACAGGGGGTCCACTGAAGCTTTCTTT. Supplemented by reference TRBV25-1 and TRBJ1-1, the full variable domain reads EADIYQTPRYLVIGTGKKITLECSQTMGHDKMYWYQQDPGMELHLIHYSYGVNSTEKGDLSSESTVSRIRTEHFPLTLESARPSHTSQYLCASRDRGSTEAFFGQGTRLTVV.

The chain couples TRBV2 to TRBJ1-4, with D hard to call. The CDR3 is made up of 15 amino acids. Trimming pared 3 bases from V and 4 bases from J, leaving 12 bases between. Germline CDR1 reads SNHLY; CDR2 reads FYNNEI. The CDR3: CASSEGGGSNEKLFF. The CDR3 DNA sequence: TGTGCCAGCAGTGAGGGAGGCGGGAGTAATGAAAAACTGTTTTTT.

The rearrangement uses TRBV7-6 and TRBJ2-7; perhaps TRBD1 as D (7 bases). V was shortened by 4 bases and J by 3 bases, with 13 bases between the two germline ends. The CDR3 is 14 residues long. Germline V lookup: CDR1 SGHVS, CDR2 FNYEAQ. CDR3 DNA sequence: TGTGCCAGCAGCTCAGGGGGGAACGTCTACGAGCAGTACTTC. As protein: CASSSGGNVYEQYF.

The CDR3 reads CASSLDRGPLWYNEQFF. CDR3 bases: TGTGCCAGCAGCTTAGACAGGGGACCCCTGTGGTACAATGAGCAGTTCTTC. This rearrangement joins TRBV7-9 to TRBJ2-1; the match to TRBD1 covers 7 bases. The CDR3 consists of 17 residues. Germline V gene data show CDR1 as SEHNR and CDR2 as FQNEAQ (reference sequence). Losses at the gene ends were 1 base for V and 4 bases for J; bases not matched to a gene: 10.

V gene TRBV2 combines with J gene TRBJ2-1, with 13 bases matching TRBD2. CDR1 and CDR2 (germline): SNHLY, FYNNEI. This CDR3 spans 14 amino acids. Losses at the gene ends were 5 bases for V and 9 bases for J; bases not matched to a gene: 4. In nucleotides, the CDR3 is TGTGCCAGCAGTTCCGGACTAGCGGGAGTTGAGCAGTTCTTC. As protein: CASSSGLAGVEQFF.

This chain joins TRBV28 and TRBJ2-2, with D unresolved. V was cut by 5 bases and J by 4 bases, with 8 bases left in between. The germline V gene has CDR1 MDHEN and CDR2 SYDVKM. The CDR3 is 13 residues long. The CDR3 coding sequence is TGTGCCAGCAGTCTCAGAATCACCGGGGAGCTGTTTTTT. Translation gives CASSLRITGELFF. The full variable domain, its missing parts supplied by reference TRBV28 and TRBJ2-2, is DVKVTQSSRYLVKRTGEKVFLECVQDMDHENMFWYRQDPGLGLRLIYFSYDVKMKEKGDIPEGYSVSREKKERFSLILESASTNQTSMYLCASSLRITGELFFGEGSRLTVL.

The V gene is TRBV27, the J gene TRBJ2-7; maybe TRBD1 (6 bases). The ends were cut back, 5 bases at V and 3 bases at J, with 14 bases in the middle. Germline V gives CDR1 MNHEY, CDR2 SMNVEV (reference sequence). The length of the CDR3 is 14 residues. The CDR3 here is CASSALRTVYEQYF. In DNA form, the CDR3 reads TGTGCCAGCAGTGCGCTACGGACAGTCTACGAGCAGTACTTC.

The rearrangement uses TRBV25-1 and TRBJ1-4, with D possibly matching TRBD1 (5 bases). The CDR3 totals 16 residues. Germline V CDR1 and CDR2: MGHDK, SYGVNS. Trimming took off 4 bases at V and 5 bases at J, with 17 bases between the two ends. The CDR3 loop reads CASSVQGRGVNEKLFF. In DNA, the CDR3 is TGTGCCAGCAGTGTTCAGGGTCGGGGGGTGAATGAAAAACTGTTTTTT.

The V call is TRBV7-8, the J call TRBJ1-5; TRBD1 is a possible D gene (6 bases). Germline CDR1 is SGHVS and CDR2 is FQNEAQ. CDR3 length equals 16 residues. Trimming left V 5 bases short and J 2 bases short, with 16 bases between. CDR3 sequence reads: CASSQGQVHGNQPQHF. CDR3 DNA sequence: TGTGCCAGCAGCCAGGGGCAGGTCCATGGCAATCAGCCCCAGCATTTT.

Written as DNA, the CDR3 is TGTGCCAGCAGCTTAGCCCAGGTCCCAGCCCAAGAGACCCAGTACTTC. Its translation is CASSLAQVPAQETQYF. The J gene is TRBJ2-5, the V gene TRBV7-3; no clear D gene. CDR3 length: 16 amino acids. The V gene lost 2 bases and the J gene lost 1 base, with 14 bases spanning the gap. Germline V CDR1 and CDR2: SGHTA, FQGTGA.

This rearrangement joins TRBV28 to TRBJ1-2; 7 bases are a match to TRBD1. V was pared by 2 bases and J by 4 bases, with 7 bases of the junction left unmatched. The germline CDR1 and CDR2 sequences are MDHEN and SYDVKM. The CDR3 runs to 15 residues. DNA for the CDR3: TGTGCCAGCAGTTTAGAAAAGGGGGCGGGCTATGGCTACACCTTC. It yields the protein CASSLEKGAGYGYTF.